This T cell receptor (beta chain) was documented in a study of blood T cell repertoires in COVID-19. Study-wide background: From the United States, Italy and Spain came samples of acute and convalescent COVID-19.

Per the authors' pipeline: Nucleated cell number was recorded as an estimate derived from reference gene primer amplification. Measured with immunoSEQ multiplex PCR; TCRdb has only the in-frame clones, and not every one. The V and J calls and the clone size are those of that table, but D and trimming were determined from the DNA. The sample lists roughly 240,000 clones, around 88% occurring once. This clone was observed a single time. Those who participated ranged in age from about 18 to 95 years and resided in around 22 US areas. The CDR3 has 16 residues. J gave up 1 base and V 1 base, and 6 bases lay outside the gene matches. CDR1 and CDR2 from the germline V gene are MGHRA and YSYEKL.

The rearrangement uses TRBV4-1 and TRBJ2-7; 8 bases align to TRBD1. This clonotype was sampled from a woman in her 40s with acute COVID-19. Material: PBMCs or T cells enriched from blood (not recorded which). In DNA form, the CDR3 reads TGCGCCAGCAGCCAAGGCCGGGGACAGGCATCCTACGAGCAGTACTTC. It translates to CASSQGRGQASYEQYF.